The 19 T cell receptor beta chains reported below all come from one sample, sequenced in a study of shared clonotypes between healthy human individuals (dated by TCRdb to between 2020 and 2021). To prepare the library, the immunoSEQ multiplex PCR assay was applied. TCRdb took over this immuneACCESS table, retaining in-frame rearrangements with V and J assigned. Such tables are incomplete; in checked studies, under half of the missing clones stem from an unresolved V gene, and the remainder is unexplained. This sample gives about 2.1 million clones in total; approximately 94% of them show up just once. The ten most abundant clones make up 1.5% to 2% of the sample. CD8 naive samples were obtained by positive selection for CCR7 among CD45RO-negative cells, yielding a CD45RA+CCR7+ population from which TemRA cells were excluded. Sequencing was performed on naive CD8+ T cells from PBMCs. This specimen's cell subset or site label, per the study, means: CD45RA+CCR7+. Receptors were obtained from a man younger than 35 in good health. Some clones in this sample may be carry-over from other donors' samples.

The chain joins TRBV27 to TRBJ2-7; a weak D match, TRBD2 (6 bases). Germline V gives CDR1 MNHEY, CDR2 SMNVEV (reference sequence). V was cut by 6 bases and J by 6 bases, with 18 bases left in between. CDR3 size: 14 residues. In DNA, the CDR3 is TGTGCCAGCAGCCCCACCGGGAGCGCCACCGAGCAGTACTTC. It is translated as CASSPTGSATEQYF.

The chain combines TRBV15 with TRBJ2-7, with a weak D call TRBD1 (5 bases). The ends were cut back, 0 bases at V and 3 bases at J, with 15 bases in the middle. The CDR3 runs to 16 residues. The germline V gene encodes CDR1 LNHNV and CDR2 YYDKDF (reference sequence). The CDR3 here is CATSRDLTTGDYEQYF. The DNA for the CDR3 is TGTGCCACCAGCAGAGATCTCACAACAGGAGACTACGAGCAGTACTTC.

The rearrangement links TRBV27 to TRBJ2-3; 14 bases agree with TRBD2. Germline V gives CDR1 MNHEY, CDR2 SMNVEV (reference sequence). This CDR3 has 16 residues. J gave up 4 bases and V 5 bases, and 5 bases lay outside the gene matches. DNA of the CDR3: TGTGCCAGCAGTCGGGGGACTAGCGGGGGACCAGATACGCAGTATTTT. Residues: CASSRGTSGGPDTQYF.

The chain uses TRBV5-6 and TRBJ1-3; D may be TRBD1 (5 bases). The CDR3 is 15 residues long. With 2 bases removed from V and 1 base from J, the gap between germline ends came to 10 bases. Germline CDR1 is SGHDT and CDR2 is YYEEEE. The CDR3 DNA follows: TGTGCCAGCAGCTTTGCAGGGAGGTCTGGAAACACCATATATTTT. Translated: CASSFAGRSGNTIYF.

This chain joins TRBV6-1 and TRBJ2-1; 7 bases fit TRBD2. V was clipped by 4 bases and J by 9 bases; unmatched bases: 18. Germline V gene data show CDR1 as MNHNS and CDR2 as SASEGT. The CDR3 runs to 17 residues. The CDR3 protein is CASSGGLVAIGRGEQFF. CDR3 DNA sequence: TGTGCCAGCAGTGGAGGGTTAGTAGCCATAGGGAGGGGTGAGCAGTTCTTC.

This chain links TRBV6-5 with TRBJ2-1; TRBD2 matches at 10 bases. The CDR3 has 13 residues. Trimming removed 7 bases from V and 6 bases from J; junction bases left unmatched: 3. CDR1 and CDR2 from the germline V gene are MNHEY and SVGAGI. The CDR3 region has the DNA TGTGCCAGCACTAGCGGGAGAACCAATGAGCAGTTCTTC. Protein: CASTSGRTNEQFF.

This clone has a single count. The genes are TRBV5-1 and TRBJ2-3; 9 bases are a match to TRBD2. CDR1 is SGHRS, CDR2 YFSETQ, per germline. This CDR3 is built from 15 residues. V dropped 4 bases and J dropped 0; count of bases not matched to a gene: 3. CDR3 bases: TGCGCCAGCAGCCGTAGCGGGAGAAGCACAGATACGCAGTATTTT. This sequence encodes CASSRSGRSTDTQYF.

The genes are TRBV9 and TRBJ2-3, with TRBD1 matching over 9 bases. CDR1 and CDR2 from the germline V gene are SGDLS and YYNGEE. The CDR3 is made up of 15 amino acids. The ends lost 3 bases at V and 4 bases at J; junction bases unmatched: 6. CDR3 loop: CASSERDRVADTQYF. CDR3 coding DNA: TGTGCCAGCAGCGAAAGGGACAGGGTCGCAGATACGCAGTATTTT.

J is TRBJ2-2 and V is TRBV7-9; no clear D. The CDR3 contains 13 residues. Trimming left V 4 bases short and J 7 bases short, with 10 bases between. Germline CDR1 is SEHNR and CDR2 is FQNEAQ (reference sequence). The CDR3: CASSSKGSGELFF. The CDR3 nucleotides are TGTGCCAGCAGCTCAAAGGGAAGCGGGGAGCTGTTTTTT.

This clone was picked up one time. This chain connects TRBV7-9 to TRBJ2-5; D remains unclear. Germline-derived CDR1 and CDR2 are SEHNR and FQNEAQ (reference sequence). The V end was cut by 2 bases, the J end by 2 bases, with 9 bases between. The CDR3 consists of 14 residues. As DNA, the CDR3 is TGTGCCAGCAGCTTAAGGCACGGGCAAGAGACCCAGTACTTC. Translation: CASSLRHGQETQYF.

This chain links TRBV6-5 with TRBJ2-1; 9 bases fit TRBD1. This CDR3 is 16 amino acids long. The V segment lost 0 bases and the J segment 5 bases; nucleotides outside the gene matches: 5. Germline assignment: CDR1 MNHEY and CDR2 SVGAGI. The CDR3: CASSYSGTGYDNEQFF. DNA of the CDR3: TGTGCCAGCAGTTACTCTGGGACAGGGTACGACAATGAGCAGTTCTTC.

This chain connects TRBV19 to TRBJ1-2, with D unresolved. Trimming stripped 5 bases from V and 6 bases from J, with 22 bases between. The CDR3 runs 16 residues. CDR1 and CDR2 (germline): LNHDA, SQIVND (reference sequence). CDR3 sequence (DNA): TGTGCCAGTAGTCAAGGCATACAACACCGGCTCGATGGCTACACCTTC. Its translation: CASSQGIQHRLDGYTF.

This clone has a single count. V gene TRBV4-2 combines with J gene TRBJ1-1; D may be TRBD1 (5 bases). The germline gives CDR1 LGHNA, CDR2 YNFKEQ. V lost 3 bases to trimming and J lost 4 bases, with 15 bases between them. CDR3 length: 15 residues. CDR3 residues: CASSQSREKSTEAFF. The DNA for the CDR3 is TGTGCCAGCAGCCAGTCCAGGGAAAAGAGCACTGAAGCTTTCTTT.

The rearrangement links TRBV27 to TRBJ1-1; D not certain. Germline V CDR1 and CDR2: MNHEY, SMNVEV (reference sequence). V gave up 0 bases and J gave up 6 bases, with 11 bases separating them. The CDR3 runs 14 residues. The chain's CDR3 is CASSLSPWRPEAFF. The CDR3 region has the DNA TGTGCCAGCAGTTTATCACCCTGGAGGCCTGAAGCTTTCTTT.

The chain recombines TRBV29-1 with TRBJ2-7, with D unclear. The CDR3 sequence is 14 residues long. Germline CDR1 SQVTM, CDR2 ANQGSEA. V shed 4 bases and J shed 0 bases, with 13 bases lying between them. The CDR3 region is CSVVGGTGSYEQYF. CDR3 DNA: TGCAGCGTTGTTGGCGGAACCGGCTCCTACGAGCAGTACTTC.

The rearrangement joins TRBV2 to TRBJ1-2, with 8 bases fitting TRBD1. V gave up 7 bases and J gave up 2 bases; unmatched junction bases: 6. Germline V gives CDR1 SNHLY, CDR2 FYNNEI. The CDR3 has 14 residues. Written as DNA, the CDR3 is TGTGCCAGCAAGGACAGGGCCTCAAACTATGGCTACACCTTC. It is translated as CASKDRASNYGYTF.

This clone has just a few counts. In nucleotides, the CDR3 is TGTGCCTGGGACACACTGAACACTGAAGCTTTCTTT. This sequence encodes CAWDTLNTEAFF. This chain joins TRBV30 and TRBJ1-1; D remains ambiguous. V lost 5 bases and J 0 bases, leaving 7 bases between the germline ends. The CDR3 has 12 residues. Germline V CDR1 and CDR2: GTSNPN, SVGIG (reference sequence).

The rearrangement links TRBV7-8 to TRBJ1-1; D uncertain. V gave up 4 bases and J gave up 2 bases, with 11 bases separating them. The CDR3 is 14 amino acids. Germline CDR1 and CDR2: SGHVS and FQNEAQ. CDR3 region: CASSSWTDNTEAFF. Written as DNA, the CDR3 is TGTGCCAGCAGCTCCTGGACTGATAACACTGAAGCTTTCTTT.

The chain is built from TRBV27 and TRBJ2-7, with 7 bases fitting TRBD2. The V and J ends lost 5 bases and 0 bases, in that order; junction bases with no gene match: 4. The germline V gene has CDR1 MNHEY and CDR2 SMNVEV (reference sequence). The CDR3 has 14 residues. Written as DNA, the CDR3 is TGTGCCAGCAGTCTACTAGCGTTCTCCTACGAGCAGTACTTC. This encodes CASSLLAFSYEQYF.